Listed here are 19 T cell receptor beta chains from one sample, sequenced in a study of Ad26.COV2.S vaccination and SARS-CoV-2 variants. Method: immunoSEQ multiplex PCR; TCRdb's copy keeps in-frame clones and lacks some. Altogether a few hundred thousand clones are present, around 93% being singletons, with the ten largest covering about 1.6%. Treatment indicated: some 20 received Ad26.COV2.S at low or high dose, single or two shots; about 5 received placebo; per-sample allocation not given. Samples were taken on day 63 after the first vaccine or placebo injection. Here the sequenced sample was peripheral blood, taken in a trial of Ad26.COV2.S vaccine versus placebo. All receptors come from a person aged 18 to 59 who received the Ad26.COV2.S COVID-19 vaccine or a placebo.

J is TRBJ2-7 and V is TRBV19; 9 nucleotides align to TRBD1. The length of the CDR3 is 16 residues. The V segment lost 5 bases and the J segment 3 bases; nucleotides outside the gene matches: 11. Germline lookup yields CDR1 LNHDA and CDR2 SQIVND (reference sequence). CDR3 in amino acids: CASSPPGTGTYYEQYF. The CDR3 coding sequence is TGTGCCAGTAGTCCCCCCGGGACAGGGACGTACTACGAGCAGTACTTC.

The genes are TRBV3-1 (or the pseudogene TRBV3-2) and TRBJ2-3, with 8 nucleotides matching TRBD2. The length of the CDR3 is 17 residues. In germline, CDR1 is LGHDT, CDR2 YNNKEL (reference sequence). V was clipped by 5 bases and J by 2 bases; unmatched bases: 12. DNA of the CDR3: TGTGCCAGCAGCGGCCGTTCCGGGACTAGGGACACAGATACGCAGTATTTT. Protein: CASSGRSGTRDTDTQYF.

V usage is TRBV2 and J usage is TRBJ2-3, with TRBD1 matching 7 bases. The CDR3 has 13 residues. The V and J ends lost 6 bases and 4 bases, in that order; junction bases with no gene match: 4. Germline V lookup: CDR1 SNHLY, CDR2 FYNNEI. The CDR3 spells CASRVTGADTQYF. In DNA, the CDR3 is TGTGCCAGCAGGGTAACAGGGGCAGATACGCAGTATTTT.

This clone came up a few times. This chain joins TRBV7-8 and TRBJ2-7, with a weak D call TRBD1 (6 bases). CDR1 is SGHVS and CDR2 is FQNEAQ in the germline V gene. V was shortened by 4 bases and J by 6 bases, with 10 bases between the two germline ends. The CDR3 loop spans 12 amino acids. CDR3: CASSSGTLEQYF. The CDR3 nucleotides are TGTGCCAGCAGCTCGGGGACACTCGAGCAGTACTTC.

The rearrangement links TRBV12-3 or TRBV12-4 to TRBJ1-5; D gene ambiguous. The CDR3 has 12 amino acids. V lost 3 bases and J lost 3, with 3 bases in between. The CDR3 coding sequence is TGTGCCAGCAGTTTCGTCAATCAGCCCCAGCATTTT. Encoded protein: CASSFVNQPQHF.

The rearrangement uses TRBV5-4 and TRBJ2-7, with 7 bases identical to TRBD2. The length of the CDR3 is 13 residues. The germline gives CDR1 SGHNT, CDR2 YYREEE (reference sequence). Losses at the gene ends were 3 bases for V and 6 bases for J; bases not matched to a gene: 6. As DNA, the CDR3 is TGTGCCAGCAGCTGGGGAGGGTCTGGCGAGCAGTACTTC. This encodes CASSWGGSGEQYF.

The chain has TRBV4-3 and TRBJ2-5; 11 nucleotides align to TRBD2. The V gene's germline CDR1 is LGHNA and CDR2 YSLEER. The V gene end was trimmed by 3 bases and the J gene end by 3 bases; junction bases not matched to a gene: 0. The length of the CDR3 is 14 residues. The CDR3 bases are TGCGCCAGCAGCCAGGGACTAGCGGAAGAGACCCAGTACTTC. As protein: CASSQGLAEETQYF.

The chain uses TRBV3-1 (or the pseudogene TRBV3-2) and TRBJ1-5; D possibly corresponds to TRBD1 (5 bases). The ends were cut back, 1 base at V and 0 bases at J, with 7 bases in the middle. This CDR3 contains 15 residues. Germline lookup yields CDR1 LGHDT and CDR2 YNNKEL (reference sequence). DNA for the CDR3: TGTGCCAGCAGCCAAGGGACATTTAGCAATCAGCCCCAGCATTTT. Residues: CASSQGTFSNQPQHF.

The chain employs TRBV13 and TRBJ1-3; D perhaps matches TRBD1 (5 bases). The CDR3 length is 15 residues. The germline V and J ends were trimmed by 4 bases and 4 bases, with 14 bases remaining between them. Germline V CDR1 and CDR2: PRHDT, FYEKMQ (reference sequence). The CDR3 nucleotides read TGTGCCAGCAGCTCTAAGGGACCATCCGGAAACACCATATATTTT. Translated, it gives CASSSKGPSGNTIYF.

DNA for the CDR3: TGTGCCAGCAGTTCTACAGGGGCGGATGGCTACACCTTC. Translated, it gives CASSSTGADGYTF. This chain connects TRBV12-3 or TRBV12-4 to TRBJ1-2; 7 bases agree with TRBD1. The CDR3 consists of 13 residues. Unmatched junction bases numbered 5, after V lost 4 bases and J lost 6 bases.

The chain carries TRBV14 and TRBJ1-1; D unclear. The CDR3 has 13 residues. Germline V lookup: CDR1 SGHDN, CDR2 FVKESK. V was pared by 5 bases and J by 1 base, with 8 bases between. CDR3 amino acids: CASSSQTNTEAFF. The CDR3 DNA is TGTGCCAGCAGCTCACAGACGAACACTGAAGCTTTCTTT.

This clone was recorded only once. CDR3 amino acids: CASSLEVGPRKEQYF. Written as DNA, the CDR3 is TGTGCCAGCAGCTTAGAGGTGGGACCGAGGAAGGAGCAGTACTTC. The genes are TRBV7-9 and TRBJ2-7; D is tentatively TRBD1 or TRBD2 (5 bases each). CDR3 size: 15 residues. V shed 1 base and J shed 7 bases, with 17 bases lying between them. Germline V gives CDR1 SEHNR, CDR2 FQNEAQ (reference sequence).

This clone was found once. The chain joins TRBV7-9 to TRBJ1-1, with a possible D match to TRBD1 (6 bases). CDR1 SEHNR and CDR2 FQNEAQ come from the germline V gene (reference sequence). Trimming pared 5 bases from V and 0 bases from J, leaving 10 bases between. This CDR3 has 14 residues. The CDR3 sequence: CASSVGQLNTEAFF. The CDR3, as DNA: TGTGCCAGCAGCGTTGGACAGTTGAACACTGAAGCTTTCTTT.

This clone was observed a handful of times. The V and J genes are TRBV5-1 and TRBJ2-7; 15 bases fit TRBD2. The germline CDR1 and CDR2 sequences are SGHRS and YFSETQ. CDR3 length: 19 residues. The ends lost 4 bases at V and 2 bases at J; junction bases unmatched: 13. The CDR3 sequence is CASSLNPGLAGGYAYEQYF. CDR3 coding DNA: TGCGCCAGCAGCCTCAACCCGGGACTAGCGGGGGGCTATGCCTACGAGCAGTACTTC. The complete variable domain, with remaining parts taken from reference TRBV5-1 and TRBJ2-7, reads KAGVTQTPRYLIKTRGQQVTLSCSPISGHRSVSWYQQTPGQGLQFLFEYFSETQRNKGNFPGRFSGRQFSNSRSEMNVSTLELGDSALYLCASSLNPGLAGGYAYEQYFGPGTRLTVT.

This chain joins TRBV6-5 and TRBJ1-6; D is perhaps TRBD1 (5 bases). This CDR3 region has 15 residues. V lost 2 bases and J 10 bases, leaving 15 bases between the germline ends. Germline CDR1 reads MNHEY; CDR2 reads SVGAGI. In DNA form, the CDR3 reads TGTGCCAGCAGTTACCTTAGGGAGGGACTCTCACCCCTCCACTTT. Protein product: CASSYLREGLSPLHF.

This rearrangement joins TRBV7-2 to TRBJ2-7, with TRBD2 identical over 13 bases. Germline CDR1 reads SGHTA; CDR2 reads FQGNSA. The CDR3 is 17 residues long. Unmatched junction bases numbered 11, after V lost 2 bases and J lost 7 bases. CDR3: CASSLFPTSGGAHEQYF. The CDR3 DNA reads as TGTGCCAGCAGCTTATTCCCTACTAGCGGGGGGGCTCATGAGCAGTACTTC.

The J gene is TRBJ2-3, the V gene TRBV13; TRBD2 aligns across 12 bases. Germline V lookup: CDR1 PRHDT, CDR2 FYEKMQ (reference sequence). V dropped 0 bases and J dropped 6; count of bases not matched to a gene: 4. The CDR3 consists of 16 residues. The CDR3 DNA reads as TGTGCCAGCAGCTTAGGGCTAGCGGGGGGGCTGGATACGCAGTATTTT. Its translation is CASSLGLAGGLDTQYF.

The chain recombines TRBV19 with TRBJ1-1; no definite D call. V was trimmed by 9 bases and J by 1 base, leaving 12 bases between them. Germline-derived CDR1 and CDR2 are LNHDA and SQIVND (reference sequence). The CDR3 contains 13 residues. CDR3: CASKVVGNTEAFF. In DNA, the CDR3 is TGTGCCAGCAAGGTAGTAGGGAACACTGAAGCTTTCTTT.

The chain recombines TRBV4-1 with TRBJ2-7; D perhaps matches TRBD1 (6 bases). Trimming took 1 base from V and 1 from J, leaving 8 bases between them. Germline V gene sequence: CDR1 MGHRA, CDR2 YSYEKL. The CDR3 is made up of 14 amino acids. The CDR3 reads CASSQADSSYEQYF. CDR3 in DNA: TGCGCCAGCAGCCAAGCGGACAGTTCCTACGAGCAGTACTTC.